The TCR beta chain described here comes from a study of T cells after yellow fever vaccination. Study findings and constraints: Of the clonotypes, a small share occurred in both CD4 and CD8 compartments. The study found a weaker secondary response that peaked faster, day 5 versus 15. Most primary-vaccination clones recurred post-booster (around 95% CD4, roughly 87% CD8).

This clonotype was seen more than once but under ten times. The target antigen is unknown. It was through 5'RACE template switching that TCR cDNA was made, with a universal primer site and UMIs added. TCRdb ran MiXCR on the 5' RACE reads and lists one entry per CDR3 protein. This table holds about 430,000 distinct CDR3 sequences, roughly a sixth found once. This CDR3 has 15 amino acids. From germline, CDR1 is KGHSH and CDR2 LQKENI. V lost 1 base to trimming and J lost 1 base, with 7 bases between them. The chain employs TRBV18 and TRBJ2-2; D unresolved. This receptor was obtained from a man between 18 and 29 years old who received the YFV17D yellow fever vaccine. Sequenced material: PBMCs, taken before the yellow fever booster vaccination. In DNA, the CDR3 is TGTGCCAGCTCACCACGCGACGGGAACACCGGGGAGCTGTTTTTT. Amino acids: CASSPRDGNTGELFF.